Listed here are 14 T cell receptor beta chains from one sample, sequenced in a study of T cells after yellow fever vaccination. In TCRdb, the 5' RACE reads were re-called with MiXCR into one record per CDR3 protein. The sample lists around 530,000 distinct CDR3 sequences; around 17% were seen once. Sequencing was performed on PBMCs, taken 5 days after the first yellow fever vaccination. These receptors were obtained from a man aged 18 to 29 who received the YFV17D yellow fever vaccine.

This clonotype was counted only a few times. This chain uses TRBV5-1 with TRBJ2-2; 7 nucleotides agree with TRBD1. Trimming cost V 3 bases and J 5 bases; bases outside gene matches: 4. There are 14 residues in the CDR3. Germline V lookup: CDR1 SGHRS, CDR2 YFSETQ. DNA for the CDR3: TGCGCCAGCAGCTGGGACAGAATTACCGGGGAGCTGTTTTTT. It is translated as CASSWDRITGELFF.

The V and J genes are TRBV14 and TRBJ1-1; 7 bases are shared with TRBD1. Per the germline V gene, CDR1 is SGHDN and CDR2 is FVKESK. The CDR3 runs to 13 residues. V lost 0 bases and J lost 11; bases outside the gene matches: 6. CDR3 loop: CASSQDGLGQAFF. The CDR3 DNA reads as TGTGCCAGCAGCCAAGATGGGTTGGGACAGGCTTTCTTT.

This clonotype has only a few counts. V usage is TRBV28 and J usage is TRBJ2-1, with 9 positions matching TRBD2. V was clipped by 5 bases and J by 6 bases; unmatched bases: 5. Germline CDR1 and CDR2: MDHEN and SYDVKM. This CDR3 spans 14 amino acids. This CDR3 reads CASSGTSPTNEQFF. The CDR3 region has the DNA TGTGCCAGCAGTGGGACTAGCCCCACCAATGAGCAGTTCTTC.

A few counts support this clonotype. The J gene is TRBJ1-3, the V gene TRBV29-1; the D is unclear. There are 12 residues in the CDR3. Germline lookup yields CDR1 SQVTM and CDR2 ANQGSEA. Trimming cost V 4 bases and J 3 bases, with 7 bases left between them. The CDR3 is CSVAGIGNTIYF. The CDR3 DNA is TGCAGCGTTGCGGGGATTGGAAACACCATATATTTT.

This clonotype showed up just a few times. The J gene is TRBJ1-6, the V gene TRBV28; possible D gene TRBD1, 6 bases. This CDR3 is 15 amino acids long. Germline V gives CDR1 MDHEN, CDR2 SYDVKM. The V and J ends lost 8 bases and 0 bases respectively, with 11 bases between them. CDR3 sequence: CASGGGSSYNSPLHF. CDR3 DNA: TGTGCCAGCGGGGGCGGAAGCTCCTATAATTCACCCCTCCACTTT. The entire variable domain, with the rest obtained from reference TRBV28 and TRBJ1-6, is as follows: DVKVTQSSRYLVKRTGEKVFLECVQDMDHENMFWYRQDPGLGLRLIYFSYDVKMKEKGDIPEGYSVSREKKERFSLILESASTNQTSMYLCASGGGSSYNSPLHFGNGTRLTVT.

The rearrangement links TRBV12-3 or TRBV12-4 to TRBJ1-1; TRBD1 aligns across 8 bases. The CDR3 contains 13 residues. Germline trimming cut 6 bases from V and 5 bases from J; bases unmatched to any gene: 5. CDR3 nucleotide sequence: TGTGCCAGCAGGGACAGGGTCGGTACTGAAGCTTTCTTT. Amino acids: CASRDRVGTEAFF.

This clonotype was observed at least ten times. V usage is TRBV6-6 and J usage is TRBJ2-1; no definite D call. This CDR3 is built from 11 residues. Germline CDR1 is MNHNY and CDR2 is SVGAGI (reference sequence). The germline V and J ends were trimmed by 5 bases and 5 bases, with 4 bases remaining between them. CDR3 residues: CASSPNNEQFF. The CDR3, as DNA: TGTGCCAGCAGTCCGAACAATGAGCAGTTCTTC.

CDR3 nucleotides: TGTGCCAGCAGCTCGGGTCCTTCCGATGAGCAGTTCTTC. This translates into CASSSGPSDEQFF. V gene TRBV7-9 combines with J gene TRBJ2-1; D is undetermined. V lost 4 bases, J lost 8 bases, and 12 bases lay in between. Germline CDR1 is SEHNR and CDR2 is FQNEAQ (reference sequence). This CDR3 region has 13 residues.

There are a few counts of this clonotype. The chain recombines TRBV18 with TRBJ2-1; D remains unclear. The CDR3 length is 15 residues. V dropped 2 bases and J dropped 0 bases, with 8 bases sitting between them. Germline V gene lookup returns CDR1 KGHSH and CDR2 LQKENI. As DNA, the CDR3 is TGTGCCAGCTCACCAGTAGGCAACTCCTACAATGAGCAGTTCTTC. Its protein is CASSPVGNSYNEQFF.

This clonotype has at least ten counts. The chain links TRBV7-9 to TRBJ1-1, with TRBD1 matching 12 bases. CDR1 is SEHNR, CDR2 FQNEAQ, per germline (reference sequence). CDR3 length: 17 residues. The trim removed 6 bases at V and 1 base at J, leaving 9 bases unmatched. CDR3 sequence (DNA): TGTGCCAGCAGATGGGACAGGGGGCGCGATCGGAACACTGAAGCTTTCTTT. It encodes CASRWDRGRDRNTEAFF.

Notes on this clonotype: This may be a read error: a much more frequent sequence differs by one nucleotide. The genes are TRBV7-9 and TRBJ1-1, with D unresolved. Between the trimmed V and J ends, which lost 5 bases and 5 bases, there was a span of 3 bases. CDR3 length equals 10 residues. Germline values: CDR1 SEHNR, CDR2 FQNEAQ (reference sequence). The DNA of the CDR3 is TGTGCCAGCAGCCAGACTGAAGCTTTCTTT. Its protein product is CASSQTEAFF.

This rearrangement joins TRBV28 to TRBJ2-4; 9 bases are shared with TRBD2. V shed 6 bases, J shed 8 bases, and the junction held 8 bases outside the gene matches. The CDR3 consists of 14 residues. Per germline, CDR1 MDHEN and CDR2 SYDVKM. CDR3 sequence (DNA): TGTGCCAGCAGGAAAGCGGGGGGATCGGACATTCAGTACTTC. Protein product: CASRKAGGSDIQYF. The whole variable domain, filled in from reference TRBV28 and TRBJ2-4, reads DVKVTQSSRYLVKRTGEKVFLECVQDMDHENMFWYRQDPGLGLRLIYFSYDVKMKEKGDIPEGYSVSREKKERFSLILESASTNQTSMYLCASRKAGGSDIQYFGAGTRLSVL.

The chain links TRBV5-6 to TRBJ2-3, with a tentative D call TRBD1 (6 bases). In germline, CDR1 is SGHDT, CDR2 YYEEEE. The CDR3 sequence is 13 residues long. V dropped 8 bases and J dropped 3 bases, with 13 bases sitting between them. The CDR3 DNA reads TGTGCCAGTTACAGGGCTCGGACAGATACGCAGTATTTT. It is translated as CASYRARTDTQYF. Full variable domain (rest looked up from reference TRBV5-6 and TRBJ2-3): DAGVTQSPTHLIKTRGQQVTLRCSPKSGHDTVSWYQQALGQGPQFIFQYYEEEERQRGNFPDRFSGHQFPNYSSELNVNALLLGDSALYLCASYRARTDTQYFGPGTRLTVL.

This clonotype has more than one count but fewer than ten. The chain links TRBV5-1 to TRBJ1-4; perhaps TRBD1 as D (6 bases). There are 16 residues in the CDR3. Per the germline V gene, CDR1 is SGHRS and CDR2 is YFSETQ. Between the trimmed V and J ends, which lost 0 bases and 3 bases, there was a span of 12 bases. CDR3: CASSLDSGAANEKLFF. The CDR3 DNA follows: TGCGCCAGCAGCTTGGATTCGGGGGCCGCTAATGAAAAACTGTTTTTT.